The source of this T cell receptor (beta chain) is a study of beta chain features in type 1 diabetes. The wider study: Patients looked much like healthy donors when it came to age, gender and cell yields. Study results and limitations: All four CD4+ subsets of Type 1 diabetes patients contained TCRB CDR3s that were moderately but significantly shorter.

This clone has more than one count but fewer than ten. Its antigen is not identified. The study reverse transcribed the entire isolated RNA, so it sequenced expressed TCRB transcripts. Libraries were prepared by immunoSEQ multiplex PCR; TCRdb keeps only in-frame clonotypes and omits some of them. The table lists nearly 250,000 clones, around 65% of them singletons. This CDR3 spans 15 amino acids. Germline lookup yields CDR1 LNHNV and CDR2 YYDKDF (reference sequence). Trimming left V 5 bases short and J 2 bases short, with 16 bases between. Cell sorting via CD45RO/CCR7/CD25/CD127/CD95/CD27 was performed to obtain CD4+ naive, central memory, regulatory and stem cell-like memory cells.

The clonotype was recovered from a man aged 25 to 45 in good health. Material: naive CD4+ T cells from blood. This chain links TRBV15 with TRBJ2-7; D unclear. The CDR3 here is CATSPRQGTTYEQYF. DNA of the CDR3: TGTGCCACCAGCCCACGCCAAGGAACCACCTACGAGCAGTACTTC.